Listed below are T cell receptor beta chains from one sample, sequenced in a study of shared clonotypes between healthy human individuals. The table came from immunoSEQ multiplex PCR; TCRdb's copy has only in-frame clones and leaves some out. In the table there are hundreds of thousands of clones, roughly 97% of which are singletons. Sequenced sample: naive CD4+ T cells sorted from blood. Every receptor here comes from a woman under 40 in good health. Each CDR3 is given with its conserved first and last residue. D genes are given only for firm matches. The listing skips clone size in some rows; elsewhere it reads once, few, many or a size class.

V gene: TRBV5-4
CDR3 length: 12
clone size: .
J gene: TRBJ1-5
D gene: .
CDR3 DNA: TGTGCCAGCAGCCGAGAAAATCAGCCCCAGCATTTT
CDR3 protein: CASSRENQPQHF

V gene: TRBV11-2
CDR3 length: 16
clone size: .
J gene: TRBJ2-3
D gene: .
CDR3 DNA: TGTGCCAGCAGCTTAGTAGGAGGGAGTAGCACAGATACGCAGTATTTT
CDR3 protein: CASSLVGGSSTDTQYF

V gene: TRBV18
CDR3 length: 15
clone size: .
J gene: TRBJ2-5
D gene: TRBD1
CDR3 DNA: TGTGCCAGCTCACCGAGGAGACAGGGGTTAGAGACCCAGTACTTC
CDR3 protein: CASSPRRQGLETQYF

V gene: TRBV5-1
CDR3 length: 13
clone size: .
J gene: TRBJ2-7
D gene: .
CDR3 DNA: TGCGCCAGCAGCTACGACCGAAGCTACGAGCAGTACTTC
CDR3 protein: CASSYDRSYEQYF

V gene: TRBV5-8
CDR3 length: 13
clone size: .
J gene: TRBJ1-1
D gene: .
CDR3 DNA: TGTGCCAGCAGCTTGTTTTCCGGGACTGAAGCTTTCTTT
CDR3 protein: CASSLFSGTEAFF

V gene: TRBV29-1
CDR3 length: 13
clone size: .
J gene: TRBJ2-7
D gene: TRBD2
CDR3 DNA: TGCAGCGCCTTGCGGGGGAGTTCCTACGAGCAGTACTTC
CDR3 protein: CSALRGSSYEQYF

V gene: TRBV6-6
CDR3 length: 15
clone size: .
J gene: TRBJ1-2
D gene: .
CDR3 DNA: TGTGCCAGCAGCGGTTCCCCCGGTTCCCTGGATGGCTACACCTTC
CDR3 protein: CASSGSPGSLDGYTF

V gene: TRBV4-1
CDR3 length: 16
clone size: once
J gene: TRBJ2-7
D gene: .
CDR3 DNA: TGCGCCAGCAGCCAAGATCTCGGGACTCAAGCTATGAAGCAGTACTTC
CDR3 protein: CASSQDLGTQAMKQYF

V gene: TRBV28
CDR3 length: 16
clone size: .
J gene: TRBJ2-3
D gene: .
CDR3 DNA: TGTGCCAGCAGTCCCATAGCGGCAAGGGGGACAGATACGCAGTATTTT
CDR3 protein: CASSPIAARGTDTQYF

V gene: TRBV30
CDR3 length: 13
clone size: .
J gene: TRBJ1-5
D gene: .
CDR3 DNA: TGTGCCTGGAGTGAAGGGGCAAATCAGCCCCAGCATTTT
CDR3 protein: CAWSEGANQPQHF

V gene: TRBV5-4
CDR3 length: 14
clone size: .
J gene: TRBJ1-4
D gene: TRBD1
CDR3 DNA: TGTGCCAGCAGCGCAGGGGGCGCCAATGAAAAACTGTTTTTT
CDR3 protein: CASSAGGANEKLFF

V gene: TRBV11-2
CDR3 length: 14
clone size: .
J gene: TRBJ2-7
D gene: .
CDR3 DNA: TGTGCCAGCAGCTCAACAACAGGGATTTACGAGCAGTACTTC
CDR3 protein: CASSSTTGIYEQYF

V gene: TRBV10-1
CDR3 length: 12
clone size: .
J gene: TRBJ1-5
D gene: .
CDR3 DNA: TGCGCCAGCAGTGAAAACAATCAGCCCCAGCATTTT
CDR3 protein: CASSENNQPQHF

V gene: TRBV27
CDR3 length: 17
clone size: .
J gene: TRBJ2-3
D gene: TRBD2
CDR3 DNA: TGTGCCAGCAGTCGCCGCCTAGCGGGAGATCATACAGATACGCAGTATTTT
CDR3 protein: CASSRRLAGDHTDTQYF

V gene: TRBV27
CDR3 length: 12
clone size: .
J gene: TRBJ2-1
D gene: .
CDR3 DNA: TGTGCCAGCAGTTTAAACAGCGGGTATTTGTTCTTC
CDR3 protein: CASSLNSGYLFF

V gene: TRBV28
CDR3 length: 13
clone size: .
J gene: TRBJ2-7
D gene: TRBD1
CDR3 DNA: TGTGCCACCACAGGGGTTAATTCCTACGAGCAGTACTTC
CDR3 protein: CATTGVNSYEQYF

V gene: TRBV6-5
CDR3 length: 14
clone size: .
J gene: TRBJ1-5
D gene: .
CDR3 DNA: TGTGCCAGCAGTTTGGTAGGGGTCGGTCAGCCCCAGCATTTT
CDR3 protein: CASSLVGVGQPQHF

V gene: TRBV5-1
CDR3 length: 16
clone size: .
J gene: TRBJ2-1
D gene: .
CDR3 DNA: TGCGCCAGCAGATTTCGGGATTCCGACTCCTACAATGAGCAGTTCTTC
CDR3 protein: CASRFRDSDSYNEQFF

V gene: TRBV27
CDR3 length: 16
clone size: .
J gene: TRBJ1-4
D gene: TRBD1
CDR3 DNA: TGTGCCAGCAGTCTAACTAGACAGGGGGCAGGTGAAAAACTGTTTTTT
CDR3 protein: CASSLTRQGAGEKLFF

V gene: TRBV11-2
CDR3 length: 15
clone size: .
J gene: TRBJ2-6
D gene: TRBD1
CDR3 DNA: TGTGCCAGCAGAACACAGGGGTCGGGGGCCAACGTCCTGACTTTC
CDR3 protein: CASRTQGSGANVLTF

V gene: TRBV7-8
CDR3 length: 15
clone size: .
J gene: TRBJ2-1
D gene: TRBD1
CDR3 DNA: TGTGCCAGCAGCCCGGACAGGGTGGACCTAAGACGACAGTTCTTC
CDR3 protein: CASSPDRVDLRRQFF

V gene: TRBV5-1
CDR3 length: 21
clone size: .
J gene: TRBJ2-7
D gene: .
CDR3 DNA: TGCGCCAGCAGCTTGCCCCAGGCGTTCGCAGGGGCATTCTCAACTAACTACGAGCAGTACTTC
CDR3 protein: CASSLPQAFAGAFSTNYEQYF

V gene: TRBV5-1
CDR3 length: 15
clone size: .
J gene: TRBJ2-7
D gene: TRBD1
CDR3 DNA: TGCGCCAGCAGCTTGGTGGGAGACAGGGAGTACGAGCAGTACTTC
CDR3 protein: CASSLVGDREYEQYF

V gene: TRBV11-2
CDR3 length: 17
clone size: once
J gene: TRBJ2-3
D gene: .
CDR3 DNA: TGTGCCAGCAACCCAGGGGGGGGGCGGCGTGGATCAGATACGCAGTATTTT
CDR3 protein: CASNPGGGRRGSDTQYF

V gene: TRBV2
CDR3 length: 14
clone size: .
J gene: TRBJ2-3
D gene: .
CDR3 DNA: TGTGCCAGCAGTGAGTTGGTGATACCAGATACGCAGTATTTT
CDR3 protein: CASSELVIPDTQYF

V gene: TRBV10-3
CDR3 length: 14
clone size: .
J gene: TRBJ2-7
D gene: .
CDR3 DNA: TGTGCCATCAGTGTGGCAGCGTCGAGGTACGAGCAGTACTTC
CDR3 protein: CAISVAASRYEQYF

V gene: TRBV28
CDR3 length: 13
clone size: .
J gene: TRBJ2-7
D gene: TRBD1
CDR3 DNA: TGTGCCAGCAGTACCGGGACAGGGTACGAGCAGTACTTC
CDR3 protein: CASSTGTGYEQYF

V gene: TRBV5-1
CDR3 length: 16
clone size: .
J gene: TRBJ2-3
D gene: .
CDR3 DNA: TGCGCCAGCAGTTTGAATTTTGGGACACCCACAGATACGCAGTATTTT
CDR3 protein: CASSLNFGTPTDTQYF

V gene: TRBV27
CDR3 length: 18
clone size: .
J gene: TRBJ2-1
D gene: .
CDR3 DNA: TGTGCCAGCAGTATCGGGCCGGGACTTAGTTTACGGTACAATGAGCAGTTCTTC
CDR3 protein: CASSIGPGLSLRYNEQFF

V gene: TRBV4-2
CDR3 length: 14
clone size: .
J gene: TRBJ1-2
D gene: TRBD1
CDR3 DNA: TGTGCCAGCAGCTTGGGGACAGGAGGCTATGGCTACACCTTC
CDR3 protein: CASSLGTGGYGYTF

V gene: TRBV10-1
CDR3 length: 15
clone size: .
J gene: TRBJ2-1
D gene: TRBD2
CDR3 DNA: TGCGCCAGCAGTGAGGCTAGCGGGAGCTACAATGAGCAGTTCTTC
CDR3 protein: CASSEASGSYNEQFF

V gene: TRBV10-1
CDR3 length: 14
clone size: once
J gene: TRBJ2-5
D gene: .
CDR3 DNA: TGCGCCAGCAGTGATTCTAGCGCACAAGAGACCCAGTACTTC
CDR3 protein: CASSDSSAQETQYF